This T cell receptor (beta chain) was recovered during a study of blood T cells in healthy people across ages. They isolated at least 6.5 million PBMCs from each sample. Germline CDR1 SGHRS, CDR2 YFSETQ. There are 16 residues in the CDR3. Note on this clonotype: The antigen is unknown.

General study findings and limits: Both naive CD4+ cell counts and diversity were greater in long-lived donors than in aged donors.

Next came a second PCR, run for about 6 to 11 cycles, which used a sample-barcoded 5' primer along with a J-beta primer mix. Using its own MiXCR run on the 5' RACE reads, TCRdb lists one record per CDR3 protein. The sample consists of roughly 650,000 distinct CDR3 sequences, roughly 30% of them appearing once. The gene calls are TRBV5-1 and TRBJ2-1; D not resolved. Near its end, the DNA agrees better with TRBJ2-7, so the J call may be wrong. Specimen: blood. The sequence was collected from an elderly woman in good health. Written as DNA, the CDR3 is TGCGCCAGCAGCTTGGAGGCGTCGAGCTCCTACAATGAGCAGTACTTC. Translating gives CASSLEASSSYNEQYF.